This T cell receptor (beta chain) appears in the sequencing data of a study of OX40 agonist ivuxolimab in advanced cancers. Looking at the study overall: Cohort: approximately 83% men, mean age 60, aged about 23 to 79. Three dose-escalation patients had partial responses: one with hepatocellular carcinoma and two with cutaneous melanoma.

General study points: On average, CD8+ T cells had more expanded clones than CD4+. Partial responders treated at 0.1-3.0 mg/kg exhibited clonal expansion among the lowest measured.

Concerning this clone: Its antigen is currently unknown.

Using immunoSEQ multiplex PCR, the repertoire was profiled, and TCRdb retains in-frame clones only, with some absent. This sample yields 20,000 to 25,000 clones, of which 70% to 90% are seen a single time; about 35% belongs to the top ten. CDR1 is SQVTM, CDR2 ANQGSEA, per germline. V dropped 4 bases and J dropped 10; count of bases not matched to a gene: 10. The CDR3 is 15 amino acids. This receptor was obtained from an adult with an advanced solid tumor such as melanoma, head and neck, liver or kidney cancer. The rearrangement links TRBV29-1 to TRBJ2-1; 13 positions match TRBD2. The sample was CD4+ or CD8+ T cells sorted from blood, taken in a trial of the OX40 agonist ivuxolimab. CDR3 amino acids: CSVVSGTSGIGEQFF. The DNA for the CDR3 is TGCAGCGTTGTGTCTGGGACTAGCGGGATAGGGGAGCAGTTCTTC.